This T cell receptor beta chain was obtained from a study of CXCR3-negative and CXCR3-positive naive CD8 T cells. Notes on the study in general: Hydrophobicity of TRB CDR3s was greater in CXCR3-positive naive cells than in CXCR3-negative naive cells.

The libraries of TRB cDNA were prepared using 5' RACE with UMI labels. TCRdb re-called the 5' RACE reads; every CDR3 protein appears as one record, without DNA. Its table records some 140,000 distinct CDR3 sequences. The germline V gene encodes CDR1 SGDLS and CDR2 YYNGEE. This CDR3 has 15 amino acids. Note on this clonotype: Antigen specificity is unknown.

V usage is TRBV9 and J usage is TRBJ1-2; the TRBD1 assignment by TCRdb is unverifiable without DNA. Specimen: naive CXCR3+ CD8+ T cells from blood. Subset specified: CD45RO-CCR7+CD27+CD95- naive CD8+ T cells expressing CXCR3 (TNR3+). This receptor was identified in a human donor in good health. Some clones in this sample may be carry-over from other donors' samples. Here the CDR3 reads CASSHTPGSNYGYTF.